The 27 T cell receptor beta chains below come from one sample, sequenced in a study of T-cell memory formation after mild COVID-19. TCRdb re-derived calls from the 5' RACE reads in MiXCR, one entry per CDR3 protein. The table shows about 390,000 distinct CDR3 sequences, with roughly 15% occurring only once. Sequencing input: PBMCs or a T cell subset sorted from them (not recorded which). The receptors were gathered from a man between 18 and 35 years old who had mild COVID-19 (a few samples of this study predate the infection). Cell type and time point are not known.

This clonotype was seen a handful of times. The genes are TRBV20-1 and TRBJ2-7; D might be TRBD1 or TRBD2, each matching 5 bases. V lost 5 bases and J 2 bases, leaving 19 bases between the germline ends. CDR1 is DFQATT, CDR2 SNEGSKA, per germline (reference sequence). The CDR3 contains 15 residues. CDR3 sequence (DNA): TGCAGTGCTGCTAGAGCCGGGGCGCTCACCTACGAGCAGTACTTC. Amino acid sequence: CSAARAGALTYEQYF.

This clonotype has more than one count but fewer than ten. J is TRBJ2-2 and V is TRBV11-2, with D uncertain. CDR3 length: 11 residues. Trimming shortened V by 8 bases and J by 3 bases, and 4 bases separated the two germline ends. Germline values: CDR1 SGHAT, CDR2 FQNNGV. CDR3 DNA sequence: TGTGCCAGCGCGGACACCGGGGAGCTGTTTTTT. It is translated as CASADTGELFF.

The rearrangement links TRBV3-1 to TRBJ1-2; D ambiguous. Between the trimmed V and J ends, which lost 1 base and 8 bases, there was a span of 17 bases. The CDR3 is 15 amino acids. Germline CDR1 is LGHDT and CDR2 is YNNKEL (reference sequence). CDR3 bases: TGTGCCAGCAGCCAAGGCGTCGGCAGGCCCGCCGGCTACACCTTC. Protein product: CASSQGVGRPAGYTF. Full variable domain (rest looked up from reference TRBV3-1 and TRBJ1-2): DTAVSQTPKYLVTQMGNDKSIKCEQNLGHDTMYWYKQDSKKFLKIMFSYNNKELIINETVPNRFSPKSPDKAHLNLHINSLELGDSAVYFCASSQGVGRPAGYTFGSGTRLTVV.

This clonotype has more than one count but fewer than ten. The junction differs from germline at one of its ends, possibly a read error. This chain joins TRBV7-2 and TRBJ1-2; maybe TRBD1 (5 bases). The CDR3 has 13 residues. Germline assignment: CDR1 SGHTA and CDR2 FQGNSA. CDR3 nucleotides: TGTGCCAGCAGCTTAGCTGGGCGGGGGTCCCCCTCTTTC. Its protein is CASSLAGRGSPSF.

J is TRBJ1-2 and V is TRBV28; D possibly corresponds to TRBD1 (5 bases). Germline values: CDR1 MDHEN, CDR2 SYDVKM. Trimming shortened V by 6 bases and J by 8 bases, and 10 bases separated the two germline ends. The CDR3 totals 11 residues. CDR3 sequence reads: CASRMTVGYTF. The CDR3 nucleotides read TGTGCCAGCAGAATGACAGTCGGCTACACCTTC.

This clonotype was detected a few times. The rearrangement uses TRBV5-1 and TRBJ2-5; TRBD2 agrees at 12 bases. Trimming at V came to 0 bases and at J to 2 bases, leaving 8 bases not matched to a gene. The CDR3 covers 18 residues. Germline V lookup: CDR1 SGHRS, CDR2 YFSETQ. The DNA of the CDR3 is TGCGCCAGCAGCTTGGCTAGCGGGGGGGCCGTGTCTCAAGAGACCCAGTACTTC. Protein product: CASSLASGGAVSQETQYF. Combining the CDR3 with reference TRBV5-1 and TRBJ2-5 gives the whole variable domain KAGVTQTPRYLIKTRGQQVTLSCSPISGHRSVSWYQQTPGQGLQFLFEYFSETQRNKGNFPGRFSGRQFSNSRSEMNVSTLELGDSALYLCASSLASGGAVSQETQYFGPGTRLLVL.

This clonotype showed up just a few times. J is TRBJ1-2 and V is TRBV20-1; D is possibly TRBD1 (5 bases). Per germline, CDR1 DFQATT and CDR2 SNEGSKA (reference sequence). The V gene lost 2 bases and the J gene lost 0 bases, with 7 bases spanning the gap. The CDR3 consists of 13 residues. CDR3 protein: CSARSGANYGYTF. DNA for the CDR3: TGCAGTGCTAGATCGGGGGCTAACTATGGCTACACCTTC.

This sequence joins TRBV18 and TRBJ2-7, with TRBD1 identical over 9 bases. V was clipped by 5 bases and J by 1 base; unmatched bases: 6. Germline lookup yields CDR1 KGHSH and CDR2 LQKENI. This CDR3 has 15 amino acids. CDR3 sequence: CASSNTGGASYEQYF. Written as DNA, the CDR3 is TGTGCCAGCTCAAACACAGGGGGCGCTTCCTACGAGCAGTACTTC.

The chain uses TRBV20-1 and TRBJ2-3, with a tentative D call TRBD1 (6 bases). CDR1 and CDR2 (germline): DFQATT, SNEGSKA (reference sequence). The CDR3 runs 17 residues. The germline V and J ends were trimmed by 3 bases and 2 bases, with 21 bases remaining between them. CDR3 in DNA: TGCAGTGCTAGCCATACGCTAGGACAGCCGTCCACAGATACGCAGTATTTT. Its translation is CSASHTLGQPSTDTQYF.

V and J are TRBV27 and TRBJ2-4, with D perhaps matching TRBD1 or TRBD2 (6 bases each). Per germline, CDR1 MNHEY and CDR2 SMNVEV (reference sequence). Trimming stripped 3 bases from V and 6 bases from J, with 12 bases between. This CDR3 has 14 amino acids. CDR3 loop: CASSFGGPTNIQYF. The CDR3 DNA reads as TGTGCCAGCAGTTTCGGGGGCCCGACAAACATTCAGTACTTC.

This clonotype was seen at least ten times. The V gene is TRBV6-2 or TRBV6-3, the J gene TRBJ2-3; D is undetermined. CDR3 length: 15 residues. The germline gives CDR1 MNHEY, CDR2 SVGEGT. V was clipped by 7 bases and J by 0 bases, with 14 bases between them. The CDR3 coding sequence is TGTGCCAGCACCCGGGTACCCGTTAGCACAGATACGCAGTATTTT. This codes for CASTRVPVSTDTQYF.

This chain links TRBV14 with TRBJ2-1; 7 bases map to TRBD1. Germline V gene data show CDR1 as SGHDN and CDR2 as FVKESK. V trimming: 1 base; J trimming: 3 bases; junction bases outside the gene matches: 3. The CDR3 totals 15 residues. CDR3 in DNA: TGTGCCAGCAGCCAAGCCCGGGACAGCTACAATGAGCAGTTCTTC. It translates to CASSQARDSYNEQFF. The variable domain in full, with the rest retrieved from reference TRBV14 and TRBJ2-1, is EAGVTQFPSHSVIEKGQTVTLRCDPISGHDNLYWYRRVMGKEIKFLLHFVKESKQDESGMPNNRFLAERTGGTYSTLKVQPAELEDSGVYFCASSQARDSYNEQFFGPGTRLTVL.

The sample holds a few counts of this clonotype. The chain links TRBV6-2 or TRBV6-3 to TRBJ1-2; no clear D. The length of the CDR3 is 13 residues. Trimming stripped 2 bases from V and 4 bases from J, with 8 bases between. Germline values: CDR1 MNHEY, CDR2 SVGEGT. The CDR3 DNA sequence: TGTGCCAGCAGTTACACCGGACCCTATGGCTACACCTTC. This sequence encodes CASSYTGPYGYTF.

This clonotype was observed a handful of times. The chain is built from TRBV7-9 and TRBJ1-2, with 7 bases matching TRBD1. Germline V gene lookup returns CDR1 SEHNR and CDR2 FQNEAQ (reference sequence). The CDR3 spans 12 residues. V gave up 5 bases and J gave up 7 bases; unmatched junction bases: 4. The CDR3, as DNA: TGTGCCAGCAGCCCCAGGGGGATTGGCTACACCTTC. It codes for CASSPRGIGYTF.

In DNA, the CDR3 is TGTGCCAGCAGCTATGGCGGGGGGGTCTACAATGAGCAGTTCTTC. Its protein is CASSYGGGVYNEQFF. V usage is TRBV7-9 and J usage is TRBJ2-1; 9 nucleotides align to TRBD2. The germline V gene has CDR1 SEHNR and CDR2 FQNEAQ (reference sequence). This CDR3 region has 15 residues. The V gene end was trimmed by 4 bases and the J gene end by 3 bases; junction bases not matched to a gene: 4.

This rearrangement joins TRBV10-3 to TRBJ1-1; D uncertain. Per the germline V gene, CDR1 is ENHRY and CDR2 is SYGVKD. The CDR3 is made up of 15 amino acids. Trimming removed 0 bases at V and 5 bases at J, with 13 bases between. CDR3 amino acids: CAISESTGIGTEAFF. CDR3 nucleotide sequence: TGTGCCATCAGTGAGTCGACGGGGATTGGGACTGAAGCTTTCTTT.

The CDR3 here is CASSLTHRGPYEQYF. In DNA, the CDR3 is TGTGCCAGCAGCCTGACACACAGGGGGCCGTACGAGCAGTACTTC. This rearrangement joins TRBV7-2 to TRBJ2-7; TRBD1 aligns across 9 bases. This CDR3 contains 15 residues. Germline V CDR1 and CDR2: SGHTA, FQGNSA. Trimming took 5 bases from V and 4 from J; bases not matched to a gene: 9.

The table lists this clonotype with a few counts. Being one base from a much bigger clone, this may be a read error. The genes are TRBV5-1 and TRBJ2-5, with TRBD1 matching 8 bases. From germline, CDR1 is SGHRS and CDR2 YFSETQ. The CDR3 runs to 14 residues. CDR3 nucleotides: TGCGACAGCAGCAAAGGACAGGGCTTAGAGACCCAGTACTTC. It codes for CDSSKGQGLETQYF.

The chain links TRBV5-1 to TRBJ1-5; possibly TRBD1 for D (5 bases). The V end was cut by 4 bases, the J end by 0 bases, with 17 bases between. The germline gives CDR1 SGHRS, CDR2 YFSETQ. The length of the CDR3 is 17 residues. The CDR3 protein is CASSPGTDLYSNQPQHF. The CDR3 bases are TGCGCCAGCAGCCCCGGGACGGATTTATATAGCAATCAGCCCCAGCATTTT.

J is TRBJ2-1 and V is TRBV5-1, with TRBD1 identical over 8 bases. The CDR3 is 15 amino acids. Germline trimming cut 0 bases from V and 8 bases from J; bases unmatched to any gene: 7. Germline-derived CDR1 and CDR2 are SGHRS and YFSETQ. CDR3 nucleotides: TGCGCCAGCAGCTTGGTTGGGGCAGGGGGCGATGAGCAGTTCTTC. Protein sequence: CASSLVGAGGDEQFF.

This chain joins TRBV5-1 and TRBJ2-3, with D possibly matching TRBD2 (6 bases). CDR3 length: 14 amino acids. Trimming removed 4 bases from V and 3 bases from J, with 12 bases in between. CDR1 SGHRS and CDR2 YFSETQ come from the germline V gene. The CDR3 reads CASSMTRKTDTQYF. CDR3 DNA sequence: TGCGCCAGCAGCATGACTAGGAAGACAGATACGCAGTATTTT.

This clonotype was observed a few times. The J gene is TRBJ2-1, the V gene TRBV11-2; D is ambiguous. The CDR3 is 15 amino acids. Trimming cost V 0 bases and J 0 bases, with 6 bases left between them. Per the germline V gene, CDR1 is SGHAT and CDR2 is FQNNGV. The CDR3 coding sequence is TGTGCCAGCAGCTTAGATCAGAGCTCCTACAATGAGCAGTTCTTC. Residues: CASSLDQSSYNEQFF.

This chain connects TRBV5-5 to TRBJ1-1; D is unclear. Germline values: CDR1 SGHKS, CDR2 YYEKEE (reference sequence). Trimming pared 0 bases from V and 4 bases from J, leaving 10 bases between. This CDR3 region has 14 residues. CDR3 sequence reads: CASSLERGGTEAFF. In nucleotides, the CDR3 is TGTGCCAGCAGCTTGGAGCGCGGAGGCACTGAAGCTTTCTTT.

This clonotype was seen only a few times. The chain uses TRBV7-9 and TRBJ2-2, with D tentatively TRBD2 (5 bases). The CDR3 covers 16 residues. Germline CDR1 SEHNR, CDR2 FQNEAQ (reference sequence). Trimming took off 5 bases at V and 2 bases at J, with 15 bases between the two ends. In nucleotides, the CDR3 is TGTGCCAGCAGCCCGCGGGCACCACCCAACACCGGGGAGCTGTTTTTT. It codes for CASSPRAPPNTGELFF.

J is TRBJ2-3 and V is TRBV7-9, with D perhaps matching TRBD2 (5 bases). The ends were cut back, 8 bases at V and 2 bases at J, with 17 bases in the middle. The length of the CDR3 is 15 residues. The germline V gene encodes CDR1 SEHNR and CDR2 FQNEAQ (reference sequence). CDR3 bases: TGTGCCAGCCAAGCGGACTTCGGTTTCACAGATACGCAGTATTTT. Protein sequence: CASQADFGFTDTQYF. Full variable domain (rest looked up from reference TRBV7-9 and TRBJ2-3): DTGVSQNPRHKITKRGQNVTFRCDPISEHNRLYWYRQTLGQGPEFLTYFQNEAQLEKSRLLSDRFSAERPKGSFSTLEIQRTEQGDSAMYLCASQADFGFTDTQYFGPGTRLTVL.

This clonotype was observed many times. This chain links TRBV7-9 with TRBJ1-1, with unresolved D. Germline V CDR1 and CDR2: SEHNR, FQNEAQ (reference sequence). The V end lost 1 base, the J end lost 5 bases, and 8 bases lay between the germline ends. The CDR3 length is 13 residues. CDR3 DNA: TGTGCCAGCAGCTTAGATCCTGGGACTGAAGCTTTCTTT. The encoded protein is CASSLDPGTEAFF.

The V and J genes are TRBV7-2 and TRBJ1-3; the D is unclear. Per germline, CDR1 SGHTA and CDR2 FQGNSA. This CDR3 region has 15 residues. Trimming took off 1 base at V and 3 bases at J, with 10 bases between the two ends. The CDR3 loop is CASSLGSIIGNTIYF. The CDR3 DNA follows: TGTGCCAGCAGCTTAGGCAGCATCATTGGAAACACCATATATTTT. Full variable domain (remainder filled in from reference TRBV7-2 and TRBJ1-3): GAGVSQSPSNKVTEKGKDVELRCDPISGHTALYWYRQSLGQGLEFLIYFQGNSAPDKSGLPSDRFSAERTGGSVSTLTIQRTQQEDSAVYLCASSLGSIIGNTIYFGEGSWLTVV.